The 17 T cell receptor beta chains below were found in one sample sequenced in a study of T cell responses to AZD1222 COVID-19 vaccine. Repertoires were generated with immunoSEQ multiplex PCR, while TCRdb's copy carries only in-frame clones and drops some. The sample lists about 180,000 clones; about 93% were seen once. The sequencing used peripheral blood, collected 28 days after the second dose of the MenACWY control vaccine. These receptors were obtained from an adult who received the MenACWY meningococcal vaccine as a control.

This chain connects TRBV12-5 to TRBJ1-5; D gene unclear. V was clipped by 1 base and J by 3 bases, with 1 base between them. The CDR3 is made up of 12 amino acids. The germline gives CDR1 LGHNT, CDR2 FRNRAP. CDR3 nucleotide sequence: TGTGCTAGTGGTTTGGACAATCAGCCCCAGCATTTT. It codes for CASGLDNQPQHF.

V is TRBV2 and J is TRBJ1-1; D gene uncertain. Germline CDR1 and CDR2: SNHLY and FYNNEI. The V end was cut by 6 bases, the J end by 9 bases, with 11 bases between. The CDR3 runs to 11 residues. CDR3 sequence (DNA): TGTGCCAGCAGGTATGCGAGTAAAGCTTTCTTT. This encodes CASRYASKAFF. Full variable domain (rest looked up from reference TRBV2 and TRBJ1-1): EPEVTQTPSHQVTQMGQEVILRCVPISNHLYFYWYRQILGQKVEFLVSFYNNEISEKSEIFDDQFSVERPDGSNFTLKIRSTKLEDSAMYFCASRYASKAFFGQGTRLTVV.

J is TRBJ1-2 and V is TRBV28; the D gene is possibly TRBD1 (6 bases). CDR1 is MDHEN and CDR2 is SYDVKM in the germline V gene. V shed 10 bases and J shed 0 bases, with 18 bases lying between them. CDR3 length: 15 residues. The CDR3 here is CATAGGDLANYGYTF. The CDR3 DNA reads TGTGCCACCGCGGGGGGCGATCTTGCTAACTATGGCTACACCTTC.

The V and J genes are TRBV3-1 (or the pseudogene TRBV3-2) and TRBJ1-3; D is undetermined. The germline V gene encodes CDR1 LGHDT and CDR2 YNNKEL (reference sequence). The length of the CDR3 is 14 residues. Trimming took off 6 bases at V and 2 bases at J, with 11 bases between the two ends. The CDR3 region has the DNA TGTGCCAGCAGTCCAACCCTTACTGGAAACACCATATATTTT. This translates into CASSPTLTGNTIYF.

The chain recombines TRBV5-1 with TRBJ2-1; 9 bases fit TRBD2. V lost 3 bases to trimming and J lost 5 bases; unmatched junction nucleotides: 6. This CDR3 spans 15 amino acids. CDR1 and CDR2 (germline): SGHRS, YFSETQ. This chain's CDR3 is CASSSTAGGHNEQFF. The DNA for the CDR3 is TGCGCCAGCAGCTCCACAGCGGGGGGCCACAATGAGCAGTTCTTC.

This chain connects TRBV12-3 or TRBV12-4 to TRBJ1-1; tentatively, D is TRBD1 (5 bases). The CDR3 is 13 residues long. The V end lost 2 bases, the J end lost 8 bases, and 12 bases lay between the germline ends. The CDR3, as DNA: TGTGCCAGCAGTTTAACCTCCCGGGGGGAAGCTTTCTTT. It encodes CASSLTSRGEAFF.

CDR3 sequence reads: CATQGMGGNQPQHF. CDR3 nucleotide sequence: TGTGCCACCCAAGGAATGGGGGGCAATCAGCCCCAGCATTTT. The chain combines TRBV6-5 with TRBJ1-5; maybe TRBD1 (5 bases). The V and J ends lost 10 bases and 2 bases respectively, with 15 bases between them. The germline CDR1 and CDR2 sequences are MNHEY and SVGAGI. This CDR3 is built from 14 residues.

The V and J genes are TRBV4-2 and TRBJ1-1, with unresolved D. Trimming pared 1 base from V and 7 bases from J, leaving 13 bases between. Germline V gene sequence: CDR1 LGHNA, CDR2 YNFKEQ. CDR3 length: 14 residues. CDR3 residues: CASSQVRGPGEAFF. The CDR3 DNA follows: TGTGCCAGCAGCCAAGTCCGAGGGCCTGGTGAAGCTTTCTTT.

V and J are TRBV28 and TRBJ1-2, with D unclear. Looked up from germline, CDR1 is MDHEN and CDR2 is SYDVKM. This CDR3 has 13 amino acids. V was shortened by 3 bases and J by 0 bases, with 5 bases between the two germline ends. The CDR3 spells CASSFGTNYGYTF. CDR3 bases: TGTGCCAGCAGTTTCGGGACTAACTATGGCTACACCTTC.

The chain has TRBV5-6 and TRBJ2-1; D uncertain. V was trimmed by 4 bases and J by 5 bases, leaving 10 bases between them. Germline assignment: CDR1 SGHDT and CDR2 YYEEEE. This CDR3 has 13 amino acids. DNA for the CDR3: TGTGCCAGCAGCACGCTATACCACAATGAGCAGTTCTTC. It encodes CASSTLYHNEQFF.

In its sample, this clone was seen once. The chain couples TRBV6-2 or TRBV6-3 to TRBJ2-1; TRBD2 aligns across 11 bases. V lost 6 bases and J lost 4; bases outside the gene matches: 8. CDR3 length equals 16 residues. Germline V gives CDR1 MNHEY, CDR2 SVGEGT. CDR3 residues: CASSQTLAGGYNEQFF. The CDR3 DNA reads TGTGCCAGCAGCCAAACTCTAGCGGGGGGATACAATGAGCAGTTCTTC.

The chain employs TRBV7-9 and TRBJ1-1; unclear D gene. Germline V CDR1 and CDR2: SEHNR, FQNEAQ (reference sequence). V was shortened by 0 bases and J by 0 bases, with 11 bases between the two germline ends. The CDR3 runs to 16 residues. This CDR3 reads CASSLAGPRLNTEAFF. The CDR3 region has the DNA TGTGCCAGCAGCTTAGCCGGTCCACGCTTGAACACTGAAGCTTTCTTT.

The rearrangement links TRBV6-4 to TRBJ2-6; unclear D gene. Germline-derived CDR1 and CDR2 are MRHNA and SNTAGT. The CDR3 runs 14 residues. Trimming took off 4 bases at V and 0 bases at J, with 4 bases between the two ends. CDR3 DNA sequence: TGTGCCAGCAGTGCACACTCTGGGGCCAACGTCCTGACTTTC. Protein sequence: CASSAHSGANVLTF.

The V call is TRBV6-4, the J call TRBJ2-2; 8 nucleotides align to TRBD2. CDR1 is MRHNA, CDR2 SNTAGT, per germline. This CDR3 is built from 19 residues. The V segment lost 5 bases and the J segment 6 bases; nucleotides outside the gene matches: 20. The CDR3 spells CASSPKSPGTGAGAGELFF. The DNA of the CDR3 is TGTGCCAGCAGTCCGAAAAGCCCGGGGACGGGAGCGGGAGCCGGGGAGCTGTTTTTT.

The rearrangement links TRBV11-2 to TRBJ1-4; 7 bases fit TRBD1. V lost 2 bases, J lost 8 bases, and 11 bases stayed unmatched. The V gene's germline CDR1 is SGHAT and CDR2 FQNNGV. There are 16 residues in the CDR3. CDR3 bases: TGTGCCAGCAGCTTACACATGGACAGGTCGAGGGAAAAACTGTTTTTT. It is translated as CASSLHMDRSREKLFF.

The chain uses TRBV15 and TRBJ1-2; D unresolved. Germline V gene sequence: CDR1 LNHNV, CDR2 YYDKDF (reference sequence). The CDR3 totals 12 residues. V was trimmed by 0 bases and J by 7 bases, leaving 6 bases between them. This CDR3 is CATSRDISGYTF. In nucleotides, the CDR3 is TGTGCCACCAGCAGAGATATAAGTGGCTACACCTTC.

The rearrangement uses TRBV28 and TRBJ1-2, with D unclear. Trimming left V 3 bases short and J 0 bases short, with 11 bases between. Germline V gene data show CDR1 as MDHEN and CDR2 as SYDVKM. The CDR3 covers 15 residues. This CDR3 reads CASSFVRTANYGYTF. DNA for the CDR3: TGTGCCAGCAGTTTCGTGAGAACGGCTAACTATGGCTACACCTTC.